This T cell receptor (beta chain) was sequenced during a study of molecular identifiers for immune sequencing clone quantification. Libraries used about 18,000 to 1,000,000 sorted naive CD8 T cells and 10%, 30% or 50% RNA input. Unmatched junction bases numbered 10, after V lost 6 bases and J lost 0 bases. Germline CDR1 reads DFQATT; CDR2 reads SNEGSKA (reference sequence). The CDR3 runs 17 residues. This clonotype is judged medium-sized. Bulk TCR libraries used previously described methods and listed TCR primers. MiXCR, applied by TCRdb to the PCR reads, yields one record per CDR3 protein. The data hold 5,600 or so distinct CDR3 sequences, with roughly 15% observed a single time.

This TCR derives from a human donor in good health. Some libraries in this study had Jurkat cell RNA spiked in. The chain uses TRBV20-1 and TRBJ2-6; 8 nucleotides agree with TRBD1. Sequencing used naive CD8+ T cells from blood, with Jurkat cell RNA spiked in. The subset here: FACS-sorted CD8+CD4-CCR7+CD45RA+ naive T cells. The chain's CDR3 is CSAPTGDFVSGANVLTF. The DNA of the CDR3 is TGCAGTGCGCCGACAGGGGATTTTGTCTCTGGGGCCAACGTCCTGACTTTC.